These T cell receptor beta chains were read from a single sample in a study of cytomegalovirus exposure and HLA in healthy donors. Clones were read by immunoSEQ multiplex PCR, and TCRdb kept only the in-frame ones, dropping some. In the table there are over 150,000 clones, about 88% of which are singletons. The specimen was PBMCs. All receptors derive from a man aged 18 to 29 in good health and CMV-seropositive. CDR3s include the opening cysteine and the closing phenylalanine or tryptophan. The D gene is left open where the match is weak. The listing skips clone size in some rows; elsewhere it reads once, few, many or a size class.

j_call: TRBJ2-3; v_call: TRBV5-1; clone_size: NA; d_call: NA; cdr3_nt: TGCGCCAGCAGCTCGACAGACGGCCGTTCGGATACGCAGTATTTT; cdr3_aa: CASSSTDGRSDTQYF
j_call: TRBJ2-3; v_call: TRBV9; clone_size: NA; d_call: NA; cdr3_nt: TGTGCCAGCAGCGTATATTGGACTGGCACAGATACGCAGTATTTT; cdr3_aa: CASSVYWTGTDTQYF
j_call: TRBJ1-2; v_call: TRBV4-3; clone_size: NA; d_call: NA; cdr3_nt: TGCGCCAGCAGCCAAGATAGGAGGGATGGGAATGGCTACACCTTC; cdr3_aa: CASSQDRRDGNGYTF
j_call: TRBJ2-3; v_call: TRBV5-1; clone_size: NA; d_call: TRBD2; cdr3_nt: TGCGCCAGCAGCTTGGACGGACTAGCGGGGGGCACAGATACGCAGTATTTT; cdr3_aa: CASSLDGLAGGTDTQYF
j_call: TRBJ2-1; v_call: TRBV7-2; clone_size: NA; d_call: NA; cdr3_nt: TGTGCCAGCAGCTTAGACAGGGATCGAGAGCAGTTCTTC; cdr3_aa: CASSLDRDREQFF
j_call: TRBJ1-2; v_call: TRBV6-4; clone_size: NA; d_call: NA; cdr3_nt: TGTGCCAGCAGTGATTTCCCGGGAACCTATGGCTACACCTTC; cdr3_aa: CASSDFPGTYGYTF
j_call: TRBJ2-7; v_call: TRBV18; clone_size: once; d_call: TRBD2; cdr3_nt: TGTGCCAGCTCACCCACAGCGGGAGCGGGAGGCCCAACCGACTCCTACGAGCAGTACTTC; cdr3_aa: CASSPTAGAGGPTDSYEQYF
j_call: TRBJ1-5; v_call: TRBV7-9; clone_size: NA; d_call: NA; cdr3_nt: TGTGCCAGCAGCAAAGGGGGTTATAGCAATCAGCCCCAGCATTTT; cdr3_aa: CASSKGGYSNQPQHF
j_call: TRBJ2-1; v_call: TRBV5-1; clone_size: NA; d_call: TRBD1; cdr3_nt: TGCGCCAGCAGCTGGACAGGCGACGTATACAATGAGCAGTTCTTC; cdr3_aa: CASSWTGDVYNEQFF
j_call: TRBJ2-1; v_call: TRBV6-1; clone_size: NA; d_call: NA; cdr3_nt: TGTGCCAGCAGTCCAGGGGCCCGGCAATACAATGAGCAGTTCTTC; cdr3_aa: CASSPGARQYNEQFF
j_call: TRBJ2-1; v_call: TRBV4-1; clone_size: NA; d_call: NA; cdr3_nt: TGCGCCAGCAGCCCTCTCCGGGGGGCCTCTCGGGAGCAGTTCTTC; cdr3_aa: CASSPLRGASREQFF
j_call: TRBJ2-5; v_call: TRBV14; clone_size: NA; d_call: NA; cdr3_nt: TGTGCCAGCAGCTACGGGGACTTCCAAGAGACCCAGTACTTC; cdr3_aa: CASSYGDFQETQYF
j_call: TRBJ1-4; v_call: TRBV5-4; clone_size: NA; d_call: NA; cdr3_nt: TGTGCCAGCAGCCCAAACTCGGGGGGCATGGAAAAACTGTTTTTT; cdr3_aa: CASSPNSGGMEKLFF
j_call: TRBJ2-3; v_call: TRBV6-4; clone_size: few; d_call: TRBD2; cdr3_nt: TGTGCCAGCAGTGAAGGCGGGGGGGCGGCAGATACGCAGTATTTT; cdr3_aa: CASSEGGGAADTQYF
j_call: TRBJ2-3; v_call: TRBV30; clone_size: NA; d_call: NA; cdr3_nt: TGTGCCGAATCTAACGCGGGACTCACAGATACGCAGTATTTT; cdr3_aa: CAESNAGLTDTQYF
j_call: TRBJ2-5; v_call: TRBV6-5; clone_size: NA; d_call: TRBD1; cdr3_nt: TGTGCCAGCACCCAACAGGGGGAGGAAATCCAGTACTTC; cdr3_aa: CASTQQGEEIQYF
j_call: TRBJ1-3; v_call: TRBV15; clone_size: NA; d_call: TRBD1; cdr3_nt: TGTGCCACCAGCAGAGCTCCGACAGGGGGCTCTGGAAACACCATATATTTT; cdr3_aa: CATSRAPTGGSGNTIYF
j_call: TRBJ2-7; v_call: TRBV5-8; clone_size: NA; d_call: NA; cdr3_nt: TGTGCCAGCAGCTTGGCTATGTCTACCCGCGAGCAGTACTTC; cdr3_aa: CASSLAMSTREQYF
j_call: TRBJ1-4; v_call: TRBV28; clone_size: NA; d_call: NA; cdr3_nt: TGTGCCAGCAGTTTAGGGGGCGGGGGATACGAAAAACTGTTTTTT; cdr3_aa: CASSLGGGGYEKLFF
j_call: TRBJ1-2; v_call: TRBV5-8; clone_size: NA; d_call: NA; cdr3_nt: TGTGCCAGCAGCCCCCGGTATGGCTACACCTTC; cdr3_aa: CASSPRYGYTF
j_call: TRBJ2-3; v_call: TRBV4-3; clone_size: NA; d_call: TRBD1; cdr3_nt: TGCGCCAGCAGCCAAGATGGACAGGTAACAGATACGCAGTATTTT; cdr3_aa: CASSQDGQVTDTQYF
j_call: TRBJ2-5; v_call: TRBV4-1; clone_size: NA; d_call: TRBD2; cdr3_nt: TGCGCCAGCAGCCGTTACACTAGCGGGGAGCAAGAGACCCAGTACTTC; cdr3_aa: CASSRYTSGEQETQYF
j_call: TRBJ2-7; v_call: TRBV7-7; clone_size: NA; d_call: TRBD2; cdr3_nt: TGTGCCAGCAGCTTAGCGGTCAGGCTAGCGGAAGACTCCTACGAGCAGTACTTC; cdr3_aa: CASSLAVRLAEDSYEQYF
j_call: TRBJ2-5; v_call: TRBV4-3; clone_size: NA; d_call: NA; cdr3_nt: TGCGCCAGCAGCCGATCCAACCGGCGGAAGACCCAGTACTTC; cdr3_aa: CASSRSNRRKTQYF
j_call: TRBJ1-2; v_call: TRBV5-8; clone_size: NA; d_call: NA; cdr3_nt: TGTGCCAGCAGCTTGGTGGACAATGGCTACACCTTC; cdr3_aa: CASSLVDNGYTF
j_call: TRBJ2-3; v_call: TRBV7-2; clone_size: NA; d_call: TRBD1; cdr3_nt: TGTGCCAGCAGCTTAGGAGGGACAGGGCCAGATACGCAGTATTTT; cdr3_aa: CASSLGGTGPDTQYF
j_call: TRBJ2-1; v_call: TRBV19; clone_size: NA; d_call: NA; cdr3_nt: TGTGCCAGTACCGATTCTTGGACGGACACGGATCAGTTCTTC; cdr3_aa: CASTDSWTDTDQFF
j_call: TRBJ1-2; v_call: TRBV27; clone_size: NA; d_call: TRBD1; cdr3_nt: TGTGCCAGCAGTTACGGACAGGGATCTTGGGGCTACACCTTC; cdr3_aa: CASSYGQGSWGYTF
j_call: TRBJ2-7; v_call: TRBV6-6; clone_size: few; d_call: TRBD1; cdr3_nt: TGTGCCAGCAGCCCCCTCGGGACAGGGGGCTCCTACGAGCAGTACTTC; cdr3_aa: CASSPLGTGGSYEQYF
j_call: TRBJ1-2; v_call: TRBV5-1; clone_size: NA; d_call: TRBD1; cdr3_nt: TGCGCCAGCAGCGACCGACAGGGGGGCACCGGTGGCTACACCTTC; cdr3_aa: CASSDRQGGTGGYTF
j_call: TRBJ2-3; v_call: TRBV15; clone_size: NA; d_call: NA; cdr3_nt: TGTGCCACCAGCAGCGGGTCTAGCACAGATACGCAGTATTTT; cdr3_aa: CATSSGSSTDTQYF
j_call: TRBJ1-4; v_call: TRBV19; clone_size: NA; d_call: NA; cdr3_nt: TGTGCCAGTATCTCGGTGGCAGGGTCTAATGAAAAACTGTTTTTT; cdr3_aa: CASISVAGSNEKLFF
j_call: TRBJ1-2; v_call: TRBV29-1; clone_size: NA; d_call: TRBD1; cdr3_nt: TGCAGCGTTGTCCAGGGGGTCACTAACTATGGCTACACCTTC; cdr3_aa: CSVVQGVTNYGYTF
j_call: TRBJ1-1; v_call: TRBV4-3; clone_size: NA; d_call: NA; cdr3_nt: TGCGCCAGCAGCCAGGGAGACGGCATGAACACTGAAGCTTTCTTT; cdr3_aa: CASSQGDGMNTEAFF
j_call: TRBJ2-7; v_call: TRBV14; clone_size: few; d_call: NA; cdr3_nt: TGTGCCAGCAGCCAACCTGGACTACGTTACGAGCAGTACTTC; cdr3_aa: CASSQPGLRYEQYF